Given below is one TCR beta chain in context. The protocol was immunoSEQ multiplex PCR, while the TCRdb copy is restricted to in-frame clones and leaves out a portion. The repertoire consists of 1 million to 1.3 million clones, with 78% occurring once and the leading ten covering 0.5% to 0.65%. The sample is drawn from a study of shared clonotypes between healthy human individuals. V was trimmed by 3 bases and J by 5 bases, leaving 13 bases between them. Per the germline V gene, CDR1 is SEHNR and CDR2 is FQNEAQ (reference sequence). CDR3 length: 14 residues. The sequencing input was memory CD4+ T cells from PBMCs. Subset: CD45RA-negative fraction. The chain carries TRBV7-9 and TRBJ2-5; D possibly corresponds to TRBD1 (6 bases). The sequence was collected from a man between 18 and 35 years old in good health. Some clones in this sample may be carry-over from other donors' samples. The CDR3 DNA is TGTGCCAGCAGCTTTCATTCAGGGGACGAGACCCAGTACTTC. Translated: CASSFHSGDETQYF. The complete variable domain, with remaining parts taken from reference TRBV7-9 and TRBJ2-5, reads DTGVSQNPRHKITKRGQNVTFRCDPISEHNRLYWYRQTLGQGPEFLTYFQNEAQLEKSRLLSDRFSAERPKGSFSTLEIQRTEQGDSAMYLCASSFHSGDETQYFGPGTRLLVL.